In its sample, the clone carrying this T cell receptor (beta chain) was seen many times. Regarding time point: before trial treatment. Tumors of eligible patients were advanced, solid and lacking tumor-infiltrating lymphocytes. These data belong to a study of low-dose radiotherapy and immunotherapy resistance in tumors. Study overall: Every two weeks, one day ahead of radiation and immunotherapy, cyclophosphamide 200 mg/m2 was given (intravenously).

Trimming stripped 7 bases from V and 1 base from J, with 10 bases between. The germline CDR1 and CDR2 sequences are MNHEY and SVGAGI. The CDR3 covers 13 residues. Alpha- and beta-chain coverage of first-strand cDNA came from TRAV- and TRBV-specific primers. TCRs were put through approximately 21 PCR cycles of amplification with Phusion. A constant-region primer and the V-primer adapter served as the primer pair. From the reads, TCRdb called clonotypes with MiXCR, one entry per CDR3 protein. The table records around 79,000 distinct CDR3 sequences, under 20% of them present only once. Specimen: PBMCs, collected before treatment. The sequence derives from a male donor with prostate cancer. The V call is TRBV6-5, the J call TRBJ1-1; D is unresolved. CDR3 loop: CASNRAANTEAFF. Here the CDR3 DNA reads TGTGCCAGCAACAGAGCAGCGAACACTGAAGCTTTCTTT.